The 22 T cell receptor beta chains in this list originate from one sample, sequenced in a study of T-cell reconstitution after alpha-beta-depleted transplantation in children. Molecular barcoding with unique molecular identifiers was used for the TCRbeta library. TCRdb called the PCR reads again in MiXCR, with one record for every CDR3 protein. This sample has about 980,000 distinct CDR3 sequences, with about 29% found just once. The input for sequencing was PBMCs, mostly from graft donor cells, taken 360 days after TCRalphabeta/CD19-depleted stem cell transplant. These receptors all stem from a boy younger than two who had a stem cell transplant for SCID, so the T cells may come from the graft donor.

The sample holds a few counts of this clonotype. The chain uses TRBV5-1 and TRBJ2-2; the D gene is possibly TRBD1 (5 bases). The CDR3 loop spans 17 amino acids. Germline CDR1 is SGHRS and CDR2 is YFSETQ. Trimming stripped 0 bases from V and 10 bases from J, with 22 bases between. This chain's CDR3 is CASSLAGPGSQSTELFF. Here the CDR3 DNA reads TGCGCCAGCAGCTTGGCCGGGCCAGGGTCCCAGAGTACGGAGCTGTTTTTT.

This sequence joins TRBV20-1 and TRBJ2-3; a possible D gene is TRBD2 (5 bases). The CDR3 has 14 residues. Germline CDR1 and CDR2: DFQATT and SNEGSKA (reference sequence). Trimming took 3 bases from V and 5 from J, leaving 15 bases between them. The CDR3 coding sequence is TGCAGTGCTAGGCCGGCCCGGGGTTTAGATACGCAGTATTTT. Protein sequence: CSARPARGLDTQYF.

This clonotype was recorded a few times. The chain links TRBV5-5 to TRBJ2-7; D tentatively reads TRBD1 or TRBD2 (5 bases each). V lost 1 base to trimming and J lost 6 bases, with 20 bases between them. The CDR3 is made up of 16 amino acids. Germline V gene data show CDR1 as SGHKS and CDR2 as YYEKEE (reference sequence). CDR3 DNA: TGTGCCAGCAGCTTGAAGTTTGGGACGTCTTTAGGCGAGCAGTACTTC. This translates into CASSLKFGTSLGEQYF.

The rearrangement links TRBV29-1 to TRBJ2-5; D may correspond to TRBD1 or TRBD2 (5 bases each). Deletions cut 3 bases from V and 1 base from J, with 12 bases between. This CDR3 comprises 14 residues. The germline gives CDR1 SQVTM, CDR2 ANQGSEA. The CDR3 coding sequence is TGCAGCGTTGAGGGATGGGGGATCCAAGAGACCCAGTACTTC. As protein: CSVEGWGIQETQYF.

At least ten counts were recorded for this clonotype. This sequence joins TRBV12-3 or TRBV12-4 and TRBJ2-1; D may match TRBD1 or TRBD2 (6 bases each). This CDR3 contains 16 residues. V lost 4 bases to trimming and J lost 4 bases, with 17 bases between them. The CDR3 protein is CASSSAPGAQYNEQFF. The CDR3 nucleotides read TGTGCCAGCAGTTCCGCCCCGGGGGCGCAGTACAATGAGCAGTTCTTC.

Here the CDR3 DNA reads TGTGCCAGCAACTCCCTGGGGACAGGGGCCTACGAGCAGTACTTC. It encodes CASNSLGTGAYEQYF. This rearrangement joins TRBV7-2 to TRBJ2-7; 10 nucleotides match TRBD1. CDR3 length: 15 residues. The germline gives CDR1 SGHTA, CDR2 FQGNSA. V lost 7 bases and J lost 2; bases outside the gene matches: 8.

V gene TRBV30 combines with J gene TRBJ2-1, with 9 positions matching TRBD2. From germline, CDR1 is GTSNPN and CDR2 SVGIG (reference sequence). The CDR3 consists of 16 residues. V shed 0 bases, J shed 6 bases, and the junction held 9 bases outside the gene matches. CDR3 nucleotide sequence: TGTGCCTGGAGTGTACGAGGCGGGGGGGCAGTCAATGAGCAGTTCTTC. Its translation: CAWSVRGGGAVNEQFF.

J is TRBJ2-3 and V is TRBV5-1, with D perhaps matching TRBD2 (7 bases). V was trimmed by 0 bases and J by 2 bases, leaving 13 bases between them. CDR1 SGHRS and CDR2 YFSETQ come from the germline V gene. The CDR3 loop spans 16 amino acids. The CDR3 nucleotides are TGCGCCAGCAGCTTGGTCCCGGGGGGCTCCACAGATACGCAGTATTTT. As protein: CASSLVPGGSTDTQYF.

This CDR3 is CASSSGTEKETQYF. The CDR3 bases are TGCGCCAGCAGCTCAGGGACGGAGAAAGAGACCCAGTACTTC. The chain carries TRBV4-1 and TRBJ2-5; either TRBD1 or TRBD2 may fit D (5 bases each). The germline V gene has CDR1 MGHRA and CDR2 YSYEKL. Trimming pared 5 bases from V and 3 bases from J, leaving 13 bases between. The CDR3 loop spans 14 amino acids.

The chain links TRBV9 to TRBJ2-5; 9 bases are a match to TRBD2. Germline loops: CDR1 SGDLS, CDR2 YYNGEE. CDR3 length equals 16 residues. Trimming removed 0 bases from V and 5 bases from J; junction bases left unmatched: 8. In nucleotides, the CDR3 is TGTGCCAGCAGCGTAGGGCTAGCGGGGACTGAGGAGACCCAGTACTTC. Its translation is CASSVGLAGTEETQYF.

The rearrangement joins TRBV19 to TRBJ1-2; D unresolved. The CDR3 spans 14 residues. The V gene lost 1 base and the J gene lost 7 bases, with 13 bases spanning the gap. Per the germline V gene, CDR1 is LNHDA and CDR2 is SQIVND (reference sequence). The CDR3: CASSIGAGSFGYTF. The CDR3 DNA sequence: TGTGCCAGTAGTATAGGTGCAGGATCGTTTGGCTACACCTTC.

V and J are TRBV5-1 and TRBJ2-3, with unresolved D. This CDR3 comprises 15 residues. V lost 1 base to trimming and J lost 1 base, with 10 bases between them. From germline, CDR1 is SGHRS and CDR2 YFSETQ. The CDR3 protein is CASSLIPEGTDTQYF. The CDR3 DNA reads as TGCGCCAGCAGCTTGATCCCCGAGGGCACAGATACGCAGTATTTT.

The chain couples TRBV10-3 to TRBJ2-3; TRBD1 matches at 9 bases. The V gene end was trimmed by 8 bases and the J gene end by 3 bases; junction bases not matched to a gene: 9. Germline V gene sequence: CDR1 ENHRY, CDR2 SYGVKD. The CDR3 has 15 residues. For the CDR3, the DNA is TGTGCCATCGGCGGGGACAGGGTTAGAACAGATACGCAGTATTTT. The encoded protein is CAIGGDRVRTDTQYF.

The chain joins TRBV11-1 to TRBJ2-1; D gene ambiguous. This CDR3 region has 14 residues. Germline CDR1 and CDR2: SGHAT and FQDESV (reference sequence). V shed 1 base and J shed 9 bases, with 13 bases lying between them. This CDR3 is CASSLGPGVGEQFF. The CDR3 DNA is TGTGCCAGCAGCTTAGGGCCGGGTGTCGGTGAGCAGTTCTTC.

This clonotype turned up a few times. The chain has TRBV9 and TRBJ2-5; 9 bases line up with TRBD2. The V segment lost 2 bases and the J segment 9 bases; nucleotides outside the gene matches: 8. Germline loops: CDR1 SGDLS, CDR2 YYNGEE. CDR3 length: 14 amino acids. In DNA form, the CDR3 reads TGTGCCAGCAGCGTGATAGCGGGGGACCAACCCCAGTACTTC. Its translation is CASSVIAGDQPQYF.

This clonotype has only a few counts. CDR3 residues: CASSQDPGQGQGEQFF. The CDR3, as DNA: TGTGCCAGCAGCCAAGATCCCGGACAGGGGCAGGGTGAGCAGTTCTTC. The chain joins TRBV3-1 to TRBJ2-1; TRBD1 matches at 9 bases. This CDR3 has 16 residues. Germline CDR1 and CDR2: LGHDT and YNNKEL (reference sequence). Trimming removed 0 bases from V and 9 bases from J; junction bases left unmatched: 9.

The V gene is TRBV27, the J gene TRBJ2-4; TRBD1 is a possible D gene (5 bases). Trimming pared 7 bases from V and 1 base from J, leaving 8 bases between. The CDR3 loop spans 13 amino acids. Germline CDR1 MNHEY, CDR2 SMNVEV (reference sequence). Written as DNA, the CDR3 is TGTGCCAGCAAAGGGGCGGCCAAAAACATTCAGTACTTC. Translation gives CASKGAAKNIQYF.

This clonotype was seen a handful of times. The genes are TRBV9 and TRBJ2-5, with D possibly matching TRBD2 (6 bases). V dropped 1 base and J dropped 0 bases, with 16 bases sitting between them. Looked up from germline, CDR1 is SGDLS and CDR2 is YYNGEE. The CDR3 sequence is 17 residues long. The CDR3 is CASSVSEGLLYQETQYF. CDR3 in DNA: TGTGCCAGCAGCGTATCGGAGGGACTTCTGTACCAAGAGACCCAGTACTTC.

The V and J genes are TRBV9 and TRBJ2-7; the D gene is possibly TRBD2 (6 bases). Per germline, CDR1 SGDLS and CDR2 YYNGEE. The CDR3 extends over 13 amino acids. V was cut by 2 bases and J by 6 bases, with 12 bases left in between. Written as DNA, the CDR3 is TGTGCCAGCAGCGTGGGACTCACCCCCGAGCAGTACTTC. Encoded protein: CASSVGLTPEQYF.

This CDR3 is CASSQDRRSYEQYF. CDR3 nucleotide sequence: TGTGCCAGCAGTCAGGACAGGCGCTCCTACGAGCAGTACTTC. The chain employs TRBV2 and TRBJ2-7; 7 bases agree with TRBD1. The ends lost 5 bases at V and 0 bases at J; junction bases unmatched: 4. Germline loops: CDR1 SNHLY, CDR2 FYNNEI. This CDR3 is 14 amino acids long.

The chain employs TRBV6-1 and TRBJ2-2; TRBD1 matches at 7 bases. CDR1 is MNHNS and CDR2 is SASEGT in the germline V gene. The CDR3 is made up of 14 amino acids. V shed 6 bases and J 5 bases; nucleotides not matched to a gene: 6. CDR3 region: CASSVLTGTGELFF. CDR3 sequence (DNA): TGTGCCAGCAGCGTACTGACAGGGACCGGGGAGCTGTTTTTT.

At least ten counts were recorded for this clonotype. The V and J genes are TRBV7-2 and TRBJ1-2; TRBD1 might be the D (5 bases). Germline values: CDR1 SGHTA, CDR2 FQGNSA. Deletions cut 5 bases from V and 2 bases from J, with 9 bases between. CDR3 size: 13 residues. The CDR3 loop is CASSPGTNYGYTF. CDR3 in DNA: TGTGCCAGCAGCCCGGGGACCAACTATGGCTACACCTTC.